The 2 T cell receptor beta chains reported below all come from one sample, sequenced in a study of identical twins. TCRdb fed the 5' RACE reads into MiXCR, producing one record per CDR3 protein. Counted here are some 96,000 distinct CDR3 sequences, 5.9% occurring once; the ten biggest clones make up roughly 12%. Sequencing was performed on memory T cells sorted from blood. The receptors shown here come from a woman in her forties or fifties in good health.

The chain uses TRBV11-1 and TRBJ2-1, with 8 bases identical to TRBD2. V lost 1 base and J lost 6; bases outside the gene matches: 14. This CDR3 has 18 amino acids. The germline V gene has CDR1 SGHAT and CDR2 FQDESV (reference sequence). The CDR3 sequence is CASSLVLAGGLNTNEQFF. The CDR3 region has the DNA TGTGCCAGCAGCTTAGTGTTGGCGGGAGGCCTTAACACCAATGAGCAGTTCTTC.

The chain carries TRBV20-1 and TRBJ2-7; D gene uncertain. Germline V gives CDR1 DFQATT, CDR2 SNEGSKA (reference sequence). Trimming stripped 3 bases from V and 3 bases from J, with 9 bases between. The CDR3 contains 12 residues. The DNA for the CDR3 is TGCAGTGCTAGCGGAGAGGACTACGAGCAGTACTTC. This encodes CSASGEDYEQYF.